This T cell receptor (beta chain) came from a study of T cells in Graves' hyperthyroidism and ophthalmopathy. CDR1 is SGDLS, CDR2 YYNGEE, per germline. This CDR3 region has 15 residues. The ends were cut back, 3 bases at V and 7 bases at J, with 20 bases in the middle. Patients aged 18 to 65 had newly diagnosed hyperthyroidism of under 2 months' duration. It was RNA transcripts that yielded the amplified TCR beta CDR3 regions. The TCR CDR3 was amplified in a first-round RT-PCR using the HTBI primer set. One entry per CDR3 protein results from TCRdb running MiXCR on the multiplex PCR reads. Of around 450,000 distinct CDR3 sequences listed, around 15% are singletons.

Sequenced input: blood. This receptor was obtained from a woman aged 18-29 years with Graves' hyperthyroidism. V is TRBV9 and J is TRBJ2-7; possible D gene TRBD1, 7 bases. The CDR3 protein is CASSAQGGGPLEQYF. The CDR3 nucleotides read TGTGCCAGCAGCGCCCAGGGGGGAGGACCCCTGGAGCAGTACTTC.